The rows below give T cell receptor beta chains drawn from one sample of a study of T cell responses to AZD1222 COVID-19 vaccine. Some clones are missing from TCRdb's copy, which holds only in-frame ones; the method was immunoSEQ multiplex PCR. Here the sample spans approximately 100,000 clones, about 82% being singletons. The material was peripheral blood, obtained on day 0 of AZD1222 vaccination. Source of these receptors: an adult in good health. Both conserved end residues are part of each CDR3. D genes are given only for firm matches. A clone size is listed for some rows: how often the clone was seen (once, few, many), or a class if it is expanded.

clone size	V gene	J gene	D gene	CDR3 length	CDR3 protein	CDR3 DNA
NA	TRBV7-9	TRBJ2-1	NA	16	CASSLVSQWLNNEQFF	TGTGCCAGCAGCTTAGTTTCCCAGTGGCTAAACAATGAGCAGTTCTTC
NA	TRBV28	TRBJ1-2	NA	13	CASTLGRGYGYTF	TGTGCCAGCACCCTAGGGAGGGGGTATGGCTACACCTTC
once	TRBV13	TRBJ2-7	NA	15	CASSLGTAAANEQYF	TGTGCCAGCAGTCTAGGAACAGCGGCGGCTAACGAGCAGTACTTC
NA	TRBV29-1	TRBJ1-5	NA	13	CSVDAGANQPQHF	TGCAGCGTTGACGCAGGGGCCAATCAGCCCCAGCATTTT
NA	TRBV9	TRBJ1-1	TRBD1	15	CASSPRSDRLTEAFF	TGTGCCAGCAGCCCCCGGTCGGACAGGCTCACTGAAGCTTTCTTT
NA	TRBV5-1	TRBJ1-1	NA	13	CASSLGRNTEAFF	TGCGCCAGCAGCTTGGGCAGGAACACTGAAGCTTTCTTT
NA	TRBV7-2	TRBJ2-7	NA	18	CASSLESVLAVGPYEQYF	TGTGCCAGCAGCTTAGAGTCTGTATTAGCGGTGGGCCCCTACGAGCAGTACTTC
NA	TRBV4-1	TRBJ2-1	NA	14	CASSHLTPPSEQFF	TGCGCCAGCAGCCACCTGACCCCACCCAGTGAGCAGTTCTTC
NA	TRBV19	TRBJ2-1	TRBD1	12	CASTGGLYEQFF	TGTGCCAGTACAGGGGGCTTGTATGAGCAGTTCTTC
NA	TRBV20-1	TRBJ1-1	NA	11	CSALRNTEAFF	TGCAGTGCTTTGAGGAACACTGAAGCTTTCTTT
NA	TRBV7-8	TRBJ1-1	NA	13	CASSLESGTEAFF	TGTGCCAGCAGCTTAGAGTCAGGGACTGAAGCTTTCTTT
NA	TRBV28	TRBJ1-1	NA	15	CASSSLLATNTEAFF	TGTGCCAGCAGTTCTCTACTAGCAACAAACACTGAAGCTTTCTTT
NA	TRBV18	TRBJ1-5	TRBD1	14	CASSPGQGWRPQHF	TGTGCCAGCTCACCCGGACAGGGCTGGCGGCCCCAGCATTTT
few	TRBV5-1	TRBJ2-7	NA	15	CASSPDVGSSYEQYF	TGCGCCAGCAGCCCGGATGTCGGGAGCTCCTACGAGCAGTACTTC
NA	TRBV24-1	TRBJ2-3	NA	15	CATSDPGAGTDTQYF	TGTGCCACCAGTGATCCCGGGGCAGGGACAGATACGCAGTATTTT
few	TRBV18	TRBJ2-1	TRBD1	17	CASSPVSGQGANNEQFF	TGTGCCAGCTCACCCGTATCCGGACAGGGGGCCAACAATGAGCAGTTCTTC
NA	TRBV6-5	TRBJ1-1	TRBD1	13	CASRDSGTGTAFF	TGTGCCAGCAGGGACTCCGGGACAGGGACGGCTTTCTTT
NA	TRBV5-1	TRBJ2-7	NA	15	CASSLLTGRTYEQYF	TGCGCCAGCAGCTTGTTAACAGGGCGTACCTACGAGCAGTACTTC
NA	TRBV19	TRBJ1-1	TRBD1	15	CASRDRGRGDTEAFF	TGTGCCAGTCGGGACAGGGGGCGCGGTGATACTGAAGCTTTCTTT
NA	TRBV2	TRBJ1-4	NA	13	CASSGDVGEKLFF	TGTGCCAGCAGTGGAGACGTGGGAGAAAAACTGTTTTTT
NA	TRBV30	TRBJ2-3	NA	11	CAWRDTDTQYF	TGTGCCTGGAGGGACACAGATACGCAGTATTTT
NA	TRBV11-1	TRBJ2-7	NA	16	CASSSSPRGISYEQYF	TGTGCCAGCAGCTCCTCTCCCCGCGGGATTTCCTACGAGCAGTACTTC
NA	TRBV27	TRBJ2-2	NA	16	CASSLRSLPNTGELFF	TGTGCCAGCAGTTTACGCTCCCTACCGAACACCGGGGAGCTGTTTTTT
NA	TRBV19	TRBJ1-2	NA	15	CASSPRTEPNYGYTF	TGTGCCAGTAGTCCCCGGACAGAGCCTAACTATGGCTACACCTTC
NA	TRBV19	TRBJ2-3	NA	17	CASTPNRDQGGTDTQYF	TGTGCCAGTACGCCGAACCGGGACCAGGGGGGGACAGATACGCAGTATTTT
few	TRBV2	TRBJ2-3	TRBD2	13	CASRLGGADTQYF	TGTGCCAGCCGCCTCGGGGGGGCGGATACGCAGTATTTT
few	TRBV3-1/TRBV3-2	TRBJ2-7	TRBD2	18	CASAPRWVAGKGDGEQYF	TGTGCCAGCGCCCCCCGGTGGGTAGCGGGAAAAGGGGACGGCGAGCAGTACTTC
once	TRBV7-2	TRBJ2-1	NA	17	CASSLGRDPRGDNEQFF	TGTGCCAGCAGCTTAGGCCGGGACCCCAGGGGTGACAATGAGCAGTTCTTC
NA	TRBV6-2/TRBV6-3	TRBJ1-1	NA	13	CASSYDGTERAFF	TGTGCCAGCAGTTACGACGGGACGGAAAGAGCTTTCTTT
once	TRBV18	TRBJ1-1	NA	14	CASSLGNLNTEAFF	TGTGCCAGCTCCCTAGGGAATCTGAACACTGAAGCTTTCTTT
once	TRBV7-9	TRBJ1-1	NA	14	CASSLAGGNTEAFF	TGTGCCAGCAGCTTAGCGGGGGGGAACACTGAAGCTTTCTTT
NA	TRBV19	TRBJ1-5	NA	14	CASSEGGSNQPQHF	TGTGCCAGTAGCGAGGGTGGTAGCAATCAGCCCCAGCATTTT
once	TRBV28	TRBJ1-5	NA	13	CASSAGGVAPQHF	TGTGCCAGCAGTGCTGGGGGGGTTGCGCCCCAGCATTTT
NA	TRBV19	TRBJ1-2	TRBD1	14	CASSLDRANYGYTF	TGTGCCAGTAGTTTGGACAGGGCGAACTATGGCTACACCTTC
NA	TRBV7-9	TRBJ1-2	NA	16	CASSPGGGAFNYGYTF	TGTGCCAGCAGCCCCGGGGGGGGCGCCTTTAACTATGGCTACACCTTC
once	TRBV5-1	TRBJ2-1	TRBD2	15	CASSTGTSVYNEQFF	TGCGCCAGCAGCACCGGGACTAGCGTCTACAATGAGCAGTTCTTC
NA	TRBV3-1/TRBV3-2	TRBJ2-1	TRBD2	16	CASSPLTSAAYNEQFF	TGTGCCAGCAGCCCCCTAACTAGCGCCGCCTACAATGAGCAGTTCTTC
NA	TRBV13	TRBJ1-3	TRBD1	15	CASSDGQGRGNTIYF	TGTGCCAGCAGCGACGGACAGGGAAGGGGAAACACCATATATTTT
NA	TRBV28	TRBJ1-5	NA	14	CASSLGGWNQPQHF	TGTGCCAGCAGTTTAGGGGGGTGGAATCAGCCCCAGCATTTT
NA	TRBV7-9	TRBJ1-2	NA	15	CASSIHAGANYGYTF	TGTGCCAGCAGCATACACGCCGGGGCGAACTATGGCTACACCTTC
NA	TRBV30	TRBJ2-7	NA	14	CAWEEGEDGYEQYF	TGTGCCTGGGAGGAGGGGGAGGACGGCTACGAGCAGTACTTC
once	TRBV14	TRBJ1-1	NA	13	CASSPHMNTEAFF	TGTGCCAGCAGCCCCCACATGAACACTGAAGCTTTCTTT
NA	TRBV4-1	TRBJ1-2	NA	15	CASSQVGSPNYGYTF	TGCGCCAGCAGCCAAGTAGGTTCCCCTAACTATGGCTACACCTTC
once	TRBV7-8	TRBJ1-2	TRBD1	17	CASSFLPGQTSNYGYTF	TGTGCCAGCAGCTTCCTACCGGGACAGACCTCTAACTATGGCTACACCTTC
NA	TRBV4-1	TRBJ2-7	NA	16	CASSQEPQGASYEQYF	TGCGCCAGCAGCCAAGAGCCCCAGGGAGCTTCCTACGAGCAGTACTTC
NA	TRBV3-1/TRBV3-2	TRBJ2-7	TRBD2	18	CASSQDGLAGGPVHEQYF	TGTGCCAGCAGCCAAGATGGATTAGCGGGAGGGCCGGTCCACGAGCAGTACTTC
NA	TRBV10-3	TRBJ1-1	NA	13	CAISEQGNTEAFF	TGTGCCATCAGTGAACAGGGGAACACTGAAGCTTTCTTT